Below are 10 T cell receptor beta chains sequenced from a single sample in a study of PD-1 blockade in classical Hodgkin lymphoma. Noted time point: newly diagnosed, previously untreated cHL patient sample. From thawed PBMCs, CD4+ T cells were purified using magnetic negative selection. Measured with immunoSEQ multiplex PCR; TCRdb has only the in-frame clones, and not every one. Altogether 15,000 or so clones are present, roughly 90% being singletons, with the ten largest covering about 0.53%. Sequenced material: CD4+ T cells from blood. The receptor set was obtained from a human donor with classical Hodgkin lymphoma.

This clone was recorded only once. The chain employs TRBV10-1 and TRBJ2-7; 7 nucleotides match TRBD2. The length of the CDR3 is 14 residues. V shed 3 bases and J 0 bases; nucleotides not matched to a gene: 2. Germline CDR1 reads WNHNN; CDR2 reads SYGVQD (reference sequence). For the CDR3, the DNA is TGCGCCAGCAGTGATGGCGGGAGCTCCTACGAGCAGTACTTC. Its translation is CASSDGGSSYEQYF.

V and J are TRBV6-6 and TRBJ2-1; D may be TRBD1 (5 bases). The V gene's germline CDR1 is MNHNY and CDR2 SVGAGI (reference sequence). Trimming left V 7 bases short and J 4 bases short, with 14 bases between. The CDR3 is made up of 14 amino acids. CDR3 in DNA: TGTGCCAGCACCAGGGCCCCTCAGTACAATGAGCAGTTCTTC. Translation gives CASTRAPQYNEQFF.

The rearrangement joins TRBV11-3 to TRBJ2-4; D is perhaps TRBD1 or TRBD2 (5 bases each). Germline CDR1 is SGHNT and CDR2 is YENEEA. CDR3 length: 13 residues. The V gene lost 5 bases and the J gene lost 13 bases, with 18 bases spanning the gap. The CDR3 DNA is TGTGCCAGCAGCCCCCGGGGCTCCGGGCTCCAGTACTTC. Its protein is CASSPRGSGLQYF.

The V gene is TRBV7-3, the J gene TRBJ2-5, with a weak D call TRBD1 (5 bases). This CDR3 is built from 12 residues. The ends were cut back, 3 bases at V and 5 bases at J, with 7 bases in the middle. Germline CDR1 reads SGHTA; CDR2 reads FQGTGA. The CDR3 DNA follows: TGTGCCAGCAGCTTCCCAGGGGAGACCCAGTACTTC. It specifies CASSFPGETQYF.

V is TRBV7-3 and J is TRBJ2-1, with 9 bases matching TRBD2. Trimming cost V 5 bases and J 9 bases; bases outside gene matches: 17. The germline CDR1 and CDR2 sequences are SGHTA and FQGTGA. The CDR3 covers 17 residues. CDR3 residues: CASSPLAIGGRAAEQFF. The CDR3 nucleotides are TGTGCCAGCAGCCCCCTCGCCATTGGCGGGAGGGCCGCTGAGCAGTTCTTC.

V gene TRBV6-4 combines with J gene TRBJ2-3; 10 bases map to TRBD2. From germline, CDR1 is MRHNA and CDR2 SNTAGT. This CDR3 is 14 amino acids long. The ends lost 4 bases at V and 5 bases at J; junction bases unmatched: 3. CDR3 loop: CASSGTSGLDTQYF. The CDR3 DNA reads as TGTGCCAGCAGTGGGACTAGCGGCCTAGATACGCAGTATTTT.

CDR3 coding DNA: TGTGCCAGCAGCCCACCAGACGGAGCAGAGCAGTACTTC. Amino acids: CASSPPDGAEQYF. V is TRBV5-4 and J is TRBJ2-7; D is unresolved. The CDR3 consists of 13 residues. Trimming pared 4 bases from V and 7 bases from J, leaving 15 bases between. The V gene's germline CDR1 is SGHNT and CDR2 YYREEE (reference sequence).

J is TRBJ2-5 and V is TRBV6-5, with TRBD1 matching 7 bases. Trimming cost V 8 bases and J 1 base; bases outside gene matches: 10. Germline V gives CDR1 MNHEY, CDR2 SVGAGI. CDR3 length equals 15 residues. Here the CDR3 reads CASVARTGRQETQYF. CDR3 nucleotide sequence: TGTGCCAGCGTAGCCCGGACAGGCCGCCAAGAGACCCAGTACTTC.

The rearrangement links TRBV6-1 to TRBJ2-5; no clear D. Per the germline V gene, CDR1 is MNHNS and CDR2 is SASEGT. CDR3 length: 16 residues. V was pared by 2 bases and J by 4 bases, with 17 bases between. For the CDR3, the DNA is TGTGCCAGCAGTGAATATTCGCTCCAATCCCTAGAGACCCAGTACTTC. This translates into CASSEYSLQSLETQYF.

The rearrangement joins TRBV2 to TRBJ1-5; D ambiguous. The CDR3 has 14 residues. Germline CDR1 and CDR2: SNHLY and FYNNEI. Trimming stripped 1 base from V and 2 bases from J, with 6 bases between. This CDR3 reads CASSEEGGNQPQHF. The CDR3 nucleotides are TGTGCCAGCAGTGAAGAGGGAGGCAATCAGCCCCAGCATTTT.